This entry describes one T cell receptor beta chain. The clone's antigen remains unknown. Base qualities are not at hand, and no much larger clone is one base apart. Patients with autoimmune disease history or receiving systemic immunosuppression were excluded from the trial. Peripheral blood for TCR sequencing was collected from all dose cohorts at baseline, on cycle 4 day 1, and on cycle 7 day 1. Samples came from an open-label, multicenter, first-in-human phase I dose-escalation trial of ivuxolimab. Adults with locally advanced or metastatic head and neck squamous cell, hepatocellular, melanoma or renal cell carcinoma were enrolled in the trial. Before TCR sequencing, CD4+ T cells and CD8+ T cells from peripheral blood were sorted into separate populations. For sequencing of the TCRbeta CDR3 region, genomic DNA was extracted from the sorted cells. The immunoSEQ Assay was used to sequence the TCRbeta CDR3 regions. TCRdb provides this immuneACCESS table in a form limited to in-frame rearrangements. Some clones are lacking; in checked studies, under half of them reflect an unresolved V gene, and why the rest are absent is not known. This sample is represented by about 58,000 clones; under 90% of them were singletons. More than 1.1% of the sample goes to the ten largest clones.

The entry originates in a study of OX40 agonist ivuxolimab in advanced cancers. A note on the overall study: Ivuxolimab was a fully human IgG2 agonistic monoclonal antibody targeting the costimulatory receptor OX40 (CD134). Intravenous ivuxolimab was administered to patients every 2 weeks at six dose levels: 0.01, 0.1, 0.3, 1.5, 3 and 10 mg/kg. Of the roughly 54 patients in dose escalation, about 20 had hepatocellular carcinoma, approximately 15 had melanoma, 9 had renal cell carcinoma and 9 had head and neck cancer. A male proportion of around 81% and a mean age of approximately 58 years, ranging from about 20 to 80, were recorded for the dose-escalation cohort. Patients were allowed to have had prior anti-PD-1, anti-PD-L1 or anti-CTLA-4 therapy, and 40% of the dose-escalation patients had previously received checkpoint inhibitors. Three dose-escalation patients achieved partial responses, one with hepatocellular carcinoma and two with cutaneous melanoma. The point of sequencing TCRbeta in the periphery was to test whether ivuxolimab changed TCR sequence diversity and drove clonal T-cell expansion. The paper reports the monotherapy dose-escalation portion (N ≈ 50 patients) of the phase I ivuxolimab trial.

From its cysteine to its phenylalanine, the CDR3 spans 16 amino acids. Only CDR3 DNA remains: 48 bases, in frame from the first base. CDR1 SGHRS and CDR2 YFSETQ are derived from the germline V gene. Trimming removed 4 bases from V and 1 base from J; the gene matches leave 4 bases unexplained. Points the paper makes about the study in general: In the 0.1-3.0 mg/kg groups, partial responders had among the lowest normalized peripheral clonal expansion, particularly in CD8+ T cells. Low levels of normalized T-cell clonal expansion were also shown by some nonresponding patients. At doses of 0.1 to 3.0 mg/kg, clonal expansion of both CD4+ and CD8+ T cells in blood was seen between baseline and week 6. On average, CD8+ T cells showed more expanded clones than CD4+ T cells after ivuxolimab. Which antigens the clonally expanded peripheral T cells were specific for was not determined.

The material sequenced was CD4+ or CD8+ T cells sorted from blood, taken in a trial of the OX40 agonist ivuxolimab. This TCR was recovered from an adult with an advanced solid tumor such as melanoma, head and neck, liver or kidney cancer. The chain was built from TRBV5-1 and TRBJ2-2; the junction holds 10 bases that match TRBD2. The nucleotide sequence reads as follows: TGCGCCAGCAGCGTCAGCGGGAGGGGGAACACCGGGGAGCTGTTTTTT. Translated, it gives CASSVSGRGNTGELFF.